This TCR beta chain was observed in a study of T-cell memory formation after mild COVID-19. Whole-study results and caveats: Cross-reactive memory seemingly joined, as some responding clones were found in pre-infection memory. The main location of contracting CD4+ clones was CM and EM, and that of contracting CD8+ clones was EMRA. Clonal second-wave expansions that peaked on day 37 had unconfirmed SARS-CoV-2 specificity.

5'RACE with constant-segment primers built TCRalpha and TCRbeta cDNA libraries with UMIs. Using its own MiXCR run on the 5' RACE reads, TCRdb lists one record per CDR3 protein. The sample yields a few hundred thousand distinct CDR3 sequences, 14% seen once. A note on this clonotype: As yet, its antigen is unknown.

With 6 bases clipped from V and 2 bases from J, the junction kept 7 bases outside the gene matches. CDR1 and CDR2 from the germline V gene are SQVTM and ANQGSEA. This CDR3 spans 13 amino acids. Sequences were obtained from PBMCs or a T cell subset sorted from them (not recorded which). The TCR was taken from a man younger than 35 who had mild COVID-19 (a few samples of this study predate the infection). Cell type and time point are not known. V is TRBV29-1 and J is TRBJ2-7; 7 bases match TRBD1. The CDR3 DNA sequence: TGCAGCGTGAAAAGGGACAGAACCTACGAGCAGTACTTC. Translation: CSVKRDRTYEQYF.